The 25 T cell receptor beta chains in this list originate from one sample, sequenced in a study of T cells in Graves' hyperthyroidism and ophthalmopathy (dated by TCRdb to 2018 to 2020). The method was multiplex PCR. Sequencing relied on an Illumina HiSeq 2000. The TCR beta CDR3 regions were amplified from the RNA transcripts. The TCR CDR3 was subjected to a first round of RT-PCR using the HTBI primer set and the Qiagen OneStep RT-PCR kit. TCRdb handled the public reads itself, with Q25 trimming in fastp and clone calling in MiXCR, and kept productive beta chains. Duplicate CDR3 protein sequences are folded into a single record with the most common DNA and genes. The sample table lists 500,000 to 650,000 distinct CDR3 sequences, roughly 15% of them with a count of one. Around 13% of the sample is taken by the ten largest. Material: blood. All receptors derive from a woman aged 45-65 years with Graves' ophthalmopathy.

In the case of this clonotype: A much larger clonotype is one base distant, so this may be a read error. This chain links TRBV20-1 with TRBJ1-3; D remains ambiguous. The CDR3 sequence is 14 residues long. Between the trimmed V and J ends, which lost 6 bases and 2 bases, there was a span of 14 bases. Germline CDR1 DFQATT, CDR2 SNEGSKA (reference sequence). CDR3 amino acids: CSAGTSVTGNTIYF. In DNA form, the CDR3 reads TGCAGTGCGGGTACGTCAGTTACTGGAAACACCATATATTTT.

The chain carries TRBV27 and TRBJ1-2; TRBD1 matches 9 bases. The J segment lost 5 bases and the V segment lost 8 bases, leaving 9 bases of the junction unmatched. The CDR3 is 14 amino acids. Germline CDR1 MNHEY, CDR2 SMNVEV (reference sequence). Here the CDR3 reads CASGKQGAGYGYTF. The DNA of the CDR3 is TGTGCCAGCGGAAAACAGGGGGCAGGGTATGGCTACACCTTC.

This clonotype was seen at least ten times. This sequence joins TRBV11-2 and TRBJ2-2; TRBD1 is a possible D gene (5 bases). With 4 bases removed from V and 1 base from J, the gap between germline ends came to 13 bases. This CDR3 contains 16 residues. Germline V gives CDR1 SGHAT, CDR2 FQNNGV. The CDR3 bases are TGTGCCAGCAGCTCGCAGGGCCGTTTGAACACCGGGGAGCTGTTTTTT. This encodes CASSSQGRLNTGELFF. Full variable domain (remainder filled in from reference TRBV11-2 and TRBJ2-2): EAGVAQSPRYKIIEKRQSVAFWCNPISGHATLYWYQQILGQGPKLLIQFQNNGVVDDSQLPKDRFSAERLKGVDSTLKIQPAKLEDSAVYLCASSSQGRLNTGELFFGEGSRLTVL.

The sample holds many counts of this clonotype. The V gene is TRBV2, the J gene TRBJ2-5; a weak D match, TRBD1 (6 bases). Per the germline V gene, CDR1 is SNHLY and CDR2 is FYNNEI. There are 16 residues in the CDR3. Trimming took 3 bases from V and 0 from J, leaving 14 bases between them. The DNA for the CDR3 is TGTGCCAGCAGTGATTCCTGGGGACAAAACCAAGAGACCCAGTACTTC. Translating it yields CASSDSWGQNQETQYF. Full variable domain (remainder filled in from reference TRBV2 and TRBJ2-5): EPEVTQTPSHQVTQMGQEVILRCVPISNHLYFYWYRQILGQKVEFLVSFYNNEISEKSEIFDDQFSVERPDGSNFTLKIRSTKLEDSAMYFCASSDSWGQNQETQYFGPGTRLLVL.

This clonotype was seen repeatedly, ten times or more. V usage is TRBV28 and J usage is TRBJ1-1; unclear D gene. V lost 4 bases and J lost 5, with 20 bases in between. The germline CDR1 and CDR2 sequences are MDHEN and SYDVKM. The CDR3 loop spans 16 amino acids. The CDR3 bases are TGTGCCAGCAGTTCAAATAGAAGGGAAGAATATACTGAAGCTTTCTTT. Its translation: CASSSNRREEYTEAFF.

Points on this clonotype: This may arise from a read error, as a much more abundant clone is one base away. V and J are TRBV14 and TRBJ2-5; D not certain. The CDR3 has 13 amino acids. Germline V gene lookup returns CDR1 SGHDN and CDR2 FVKESK. The CDR3 loop is CAGSQDPSATQYF. In nucleotides, the CDR3 is TGTGCCGGCAGCCAAGATCCTTCCGCGACCCAGTACTTC. Full variable domain (remainder filled in from reference TRBV14 and TRBJ2-5): EAGVTQFPSHSVIEKGQTVTLRCDPISGHDNLYWYRRVMGKEIKFLLHFVKESKQDESGMPNNRFLAERTGGTYSTLKVQPAELEDSGVYFCAGSQDPSATQYFGPGTRLLVL.

This clonotype has a count of ten or more. V is TRBV19 and J is TRBJ1-1, with 9 bases identical to TRBD1. The length of the CDR3 is 16 residues. Germline V gene sequence: CDR1 LNHDA, CDR2 SQIVND (reference sequence). J gave up 1 base and V 7 bases, and 10 bases lay outside the gene matches. CDR3 residues: CASTDTGGAPNTEAFF. In DNA, the CDR3 is TGTGCCAGTACCGATACAGGGGGCGCCCCGAACACTGAAGCTTTCTTT.

CDR3 loop: CATSRETGRTNEKLFF. CDR3 sequence (DNA): TGTGCCACCAGCCGCGAGACAGGGCGGACTAATGAAAAACTGTTTTTT. V and J are TRBV15 and TRBJ1-4; 7 bases are a match to TRBD1. This CDR3 contains 16 residues. Germline trimming cut 5 bases from V and 2 bases from J; bases unmatched to any gene: 8. Germline V CDR1 and CDR2: LNHNV, YYDKDF (reference sequence). Together with reference TRBV15 and TRBJ1-4, the CDR3 gives the full variable domain: DAMVIQNPRYQVTQFGKPVTLSCSQTLNHNVMYWYQQKSSQAPKLLFHYYDKDFNNEADTPDNFQSRRPNTSFCFLDIRSPGLGDTAMYLCATSRETGRTNEKLFFGSGTQLSVL.

This chain connects TRBV29-1 to TRBJ1-2; D is undetermined. V lost 1 base, J lost 2 bases, and 8 bases lay in between. Per the germline V gene, CDR1 is SQVTM and CDR2 is ANQGSEA. CDR3 length: 13 residues. In DNA form, the CDR3 reads TGCAGCGTTGAAGCGGACTGGAACTATGGCTACACCTTC. The encoded protein is CSVEADWNYGYTF.

This clonotype was picked up many times. The rearrangement links TRBV20-1 to TRBJ2-4; weak D call: TRBD1 (5 bases). The length of the CDR3 is 12 residues. Trimming removed 3 bases from V and 6 bases from J, with 9 bases in between. CDR1 and CDR2 (germline): DFQATT, SNEGSKA (reference sequence). The CDR3 here is CSARGDRNIQYF. The DNA of the CDR3 is TGCAGTGCTAGGGGCGACAGAAACATTCAGTACTTC.

This clonotype was recorded many times. V usage is TRBV5-1 and J usage is TRBJ2-1, with 11 bases fitting TRBD2. V shed 3 bases and J 6 bases; nucleotides not matched to a gene: 17. Germline V gives CDR1 SGHRS, CDR2 YFSETQ. This CDR3 has 19 residues. CDR3 loop: CASSSRTSGLPQEPNEQFF. The CDR3 coding sequence is TGCGCCAGCAGCTCTAGGACTAGCGGGTTGCCCCAGGAACCCAATGAGCAGTTCTTC.

In this sample, this clonotype turned up a few times. V is TRBV18 and J is TRBJ1-2; D gene unclear. The length of the CDR3 is 14 residues. Germline V lookup: CDR1 KGHSH, CDR2 LQKENI. Between the trimmed V and J ends, which lost 5 bases and 5 bases, there was a span of 15 bases. The chain's CDR3 is CASSKTVQEYGYTF. In DNA form, the CDR3 reads TGTGCCAGCTCAAAGACGGTTCAGGAGTATGGCTACACCTTC.

This clonotype was counted ten times or more. The chain is built from TRBV20-1 and TRBJ2-7; D gene ambiguous. Per germline, CDR1 DFQATT and CDR2 SNEGSKA (reference sequence). Between the trimmed V and J ends, which lost 6 bases and 4 bases, there was a span of 13 bases. The CDR3 length is 12 residues. The CDR3 spells CSAVQPPYEQYF. In nucleotides, the CDR3 is TGCAGTGCGGTACAACCCCCTTACGAGCAGTACTTC.

This clonotype was detected ten times or more. The chain joins TRBV6-2 or TRBV6-3 to TRBJ2-7; 12 nucleotides agree with TRBD2. V gave up 2 bases and J gave up 6 bases; unmatched junction bases: 14. CDR1 is MNHEY and CDR2 is SVGEGT in the germline V gene. The CDR3 totals 18 residues. CDR3 loop: CASSYTPGTSGPDSEQYF. Written as DNA, the CDR3 is TGTGCCAGCAGTTACACTCCGGGGACTAGCGGGCCAGATTCCGAGCAGTACTTC.

This chain connects TRBV29-1 to TRBJ2-7; the match to TRBD2 covers 9 bases. CDR3 length equals 15 residues. CDR1 and CDR2 (germline): SQVTM, ANQGSEA. Trimming took 4 bases from V and 6 from J; bases not matched to a gene: 13. CDR3: CSVGDPGGRAREQYF. DNA of the CDR3: TGCAGCGTTGGAGATCCTGGCGGGAGGGCCCGCGAGCAGTACTTC.

This clonotype occurred many times. This sequence joins TRBV6-1 and TRBJ2-7, with 9 bases aligning to TRBD2. V lost 6 bases, J lost 0 bases, and 12 bases stayed unmatched. This CDR3 spans 17 amino acids. Germline V gene data show CDR1 as MNHNS and CDR2 as SASEGT. The CDR3 protein is CASRTTSGDLSSYEQYF. For the CDR3, the DNA is TGTGCCAGCAGAACGACTAGCGGAGACCTAAGCTCCTACGAGCAGTACTTC.

The table lists this clonotype with a few counts. The J gene is TRBJ1-2, the V gene TRBV6-6; perhaps TRBD1 as D (6 bases). Germline lookup yields CDR1 MNHNY and CDR2 SVGAGI (reference sequence). This CDR3 is 14 amino acids long. Trimming shortened V by 0 bases and J by 8 bases, and 13 bases separated the two germline ends. The CDR3 sequence: CASSYSGGVDGYTF. In DNA form, the CDR3 reads TGTGCCAGCAGTTACTCGGGGGGCGTCGACGGCTACACCTTC.

Many counts were recorded for this clonotype. The rearrangement joins TRBV11-1 to TRBJ2-2, with D perhaps TRBD1 (6 bases). The V gene's germline CDR1 is SGHAT and CDR2 FQDESV (reference sequence). Trimming stripped 5 bases from V and 2 bases from J, with 15 bases between. CDR3 length: 16 amino acids. CDR3 residues: CASSDDRQLNTGELFF. In nucleotides, the CDR3 is TGTGCCAGCAGCGACGACAGGCAGCTTAACACCGGGGAGCTGTTTTTT.

In its sample, this clonotype was seen many times. V usage is TRBV6-1 and J usage is TRBJ2-5; D call uncertain. This CDR3 region has 15 residues. V was clipped by 5 bases and J by 1 base, with 14 bases between them. Per the germline V gene, CDR1 is MNHNS and CDR2 is SASEGT. CDR3 amino acids: CASSPGWQAQETQYF. CDR3 nucleotide sequence: TGTGCCAGCAGTCCCGGTTGGCAGGCCCAAGAGACCCAGTACTTC.

V gene TRBV28 combines with J gene TRBJ2-4; TRBD2 matches at 9 bases. The germline CDR1 and CDR2 sequences are MDHEN and SYDVKM. The CDR3 covers 13 residues. V was clipped by 8 bases and J by 7 bases; unmatched bases: 6. The CDR3 region is CASYGTSLNIQYF. The DNA of the CDR3 is TGTGCCAGCTACGGGACTAGCTTGAACATTCAGTACTTC.

This clonotype occurred many times. This chain connects TRBV2 to TRBJ2-7, with D hard to call. The V end lost 5 bases, the J end lost 3 bases, and 5 bases lay between the germline ends. This CDR3 comprises 11 residues. Germline-derived CDR1 and CDR2 are SNHLY and FYNNEI. CDR3 loop: CASSQFYEQYF. CDR3 bases: TGTGCCAGCAGTCAGTTCTACGAGCAGTACTTC.

This clonotype was counted at least ten times. The CDR3, as DNA: TGCGCCAGCAGATCCACTAGCGGGATAGATGAGCAGTTCTTC. It specifies CASRSTSGIDEQFF. The chain recombines TRBV5-1 with TRBJ2-1, with 10 bases matching TRBD2. The CDR3 extends over 14 amino acids. The J segment lost 8 bases and the V segment lost 5 bases, leaving 7 bases of the junction unmatched. The germline V gene encodes CDR1 SGHRS and CDR2 YFSETQ.

In its sample, this clonotype was seen many times. The rearrangement joins TRBV7-9 to TRBJ2-7; a weak D match, TRBD2 (5 bases). The germline V gene encodes CDR1 SEHNR and CDR2 FQNEAQ (reference sequence). V was trimmed by 3 bases and J by 0 bases, leaving 6 bases between them. The CDR3 loop spans 13 amino acids. The chain's CDR3 is CASSFTSSYEQYF. The DNA for the CDR3 is TGTGCCAGCAGCTTTACTAGCTCCTACGAGCAGTACTTC.

This clonotype was seen many times. The rearrangement uses TRBV20-1 and TRBJ2-1; 9 nucleotides align to TRBD2. Germline V gives CDR1 DFQATT, CDR2 SNEGSKA (reference sequence). The CDR3 has 16 amino acids. The V and J ends lost 3 bases and 8 bases, in that order; junction bases with no gene match: 14. Written as DNA, the CDR3 is TGCAGTGCTAGCGGGATAGCGGGAGAGTTTTGGGATGAGCAGTTCTTC. It is translated as CSASGIAGEFWDEQFF.

This clonotype was seen only once. Being one base from a much bigger clone, this may be a read error. This chain joins TRBV13 and TRBJ2-1, with TRBD2 as a possible D gene (6 bases). The DNA end is a closer match to TRBJ2-7, so the J assignment may be wrong. CDR3 size: 14 residues. Germline CDR1 and CDR2: PRHDT and FYEKMQ (reference sequence). The CDR3 sequence is CASSPLATYNEQYF. CDR3 DNA: TGTGCCAGCTCGCCCCTAGCGACTTACAATGAGCAGTACTTC.